In its sample, the clone carrying this TCR beta chain was seen a few times. Germline CDR1 reads LNHDA; CDR2 reads SQIVND (reference sequence). Trimming cost V 7 bases and J 3 bases, with 15 bases left between them. This CDR3 contains 14 residues. Assay used: immunoSEQ multiplex PCR; TCRdb lists only in-frame clones, some missing. The sample has 120,000 to 150,000 clones; 88% are singletons. The sample comes from a study of T cell responses to AZD1222 COVID-19 vaccine. Background on the study: Analysis merged second doses at about 4 or about 12 weeks.

The V gene is TRBV19, the J gene TRBJ1-2; no clear D. This material consisted of peripheral blood, taken on day 0 of AZD1222 vaccination. The origin of this receptor is an adult in good health. The CDR3 sequence: CASTNRKNYYGYTF. The CDR3 coding sequence is TGTGCCAGTACAAACAGAAAAAACTACTATGGCTACACCTTC.